Following are 13 T cell receptor beta chains from one sample sequenced in a study of PD-1 blockade in classical Hodgkin lymphoma. Sequenced by immunoSEQ multiplex PCR; TCRdb stores in-frame clones only, minus some. The repertoire holds about 110,000 clones, with roughly nine tenths as singletons. All patients experienced relapse after autologous stem cell transplantation, and brentuximab vedotin exposure was variable. The sample here was peripheral blood mononuclear cells (PBMCs), taken before the second cycle of nivolumab. The receptors derive from a human donor with classical Hodgkin lymphoma.

This chain uses TRBV28 with TRBJ2-1; 8 bases are shared with TRBD2. The CDR3 totals 15 residues. Unmatched junction bases numbered 2, after V lost 4 bases and J lost 0 bases. Germline values: CDR1 MDHEN, CDR2 SYDVKM. This CDR3 is CASSWSGSSYNEQFF. DNA for the CDR3: TGTGCCAGCAGTTGGAGCGGGAGCTCCTACAATGAGCAGTTCTTC.

The chain's CDR3 is CASSPSAGGASDEQFF. The CDR3 nucleotides are TGTGCCAGCTCACCGTCGGCGGGAGGGGCTAGCGATGAGCAGTTCTTC. This sequence joins TRBV18 and TRBJ2-1, with TRBD2 matching 9 bases. There are 16 residues in the CDR3. V was pared by 3 bases and J by 8 bases, with 11 bases of the junction left unmatched. Germline assignment: CDR1 KGHSH and CDR2 LQKENI.

The rearrangement uses TRBV7-2 and TRBJ2-5; unclear D gene. V gave up 1 base and J gave up 4 bases, with 1 base separating them. The CDR3 loop spans 11 amino acids. Germline V gives CDR1 SGHTA, CDR2 FQGNSA. The CDR3 is CASSLVETQYF. The CDR3 DNA sequence: TGTGCCAGCAGCTTAGTAGAGACCCAGTACTTC.

The chain joins TRBV30 to TRBJ1-1; possible D gene TRBD1, 6 bases. The CDR3 consists of 13 residues. Trimming pared 2 bases from V and 6 bases from J, leaving 13 bases between. Germline assignment: CDR1 GTSNPN and CDR2 SVGIG (reference sequence). The CDR3 protein is CAWSRGGGAEAFF. The CDR3 DNA sequence: TGTGCCTGGAGTAGAGGAGGGGGAGCTGAAGCTTTCTTT.

This clone occurred once. V gene TRBV28 combines with J gene TRBJ1-5; a possible D gene is TRBD1 (5 bases). V was trimmed by 1 base and J by 2 bases, leaving 18 bases between them. CDR1 MDHEN and CDR2 SYDVKM come from the germline V gene. The CDR3 has 18 amino acids. The chain's CDR3 is CASSLLVRGGDRNQPQHF. In DNA form, the CDR3 reads TGTGCCAGCAGTTTATTAGTAAGGGGTGGGGATCGCAATCAGCCCCAGCATTTT. Full variable domain (remainder filled in from reference TRBV28 and TRBJ1-5): DVKVTQSSRYLVKRTGEKVFLECVQDMDHENMFWYRQDPGLGLRLIYFSYDVKMKEKGDIPEGYSVSREKKERFSLILESASTNQTSMYLCASSLLVRGGDRNQPQHFGDGTRLSIL.

The chain carries TRBV13 and TRBJ2-6, with a possible D match to TRBD2 (5 bases). CDR1 is PRHDT, CDR2 FYEKMQ, per germline (reference sequence). Trimming took off 1 base at V and 4 bases at J, with 11 bases between the two ends. The CDR3 extends over 16 amino acids. This CDR3 reads CASSLVSRRGANVLTF. Here the CDR3 DNA reads TGTGCCAGCAGCTTAGTAAGTCGGAGGGGGGCCAACGTCCTGACTTTC.

A few counts support this clone. V gene TRBV14 combines with J gene TRBJ2-7; TRBD2 agrees at 13 bases. The CDR3 covers 15 residues. Germline assignment: CDR1 SGHDN and CDR2 FVKESK. V lost 2 bases, J lost 2 bases, and 0 bases stayed unmatched. CDR3 nucleotide sequence: TGTGCCAGCAGCCAAACTAGCGGGAGGGCCTACGAGCAGTACTTC. Translated, it gives CASSQTSGRAYEQYF.

The sample holds one count of this clone. This rearrangement joins TRBV19 to TRBJ2-2; maybe TRBD1 (5 bases). This CDR3 has 13 residues. Deletions cut 3 bases from V and 7 bases from J, with 9 bases between. The germline CDR1 and CDR2 sequences are LNHDA and SQIVND (reference sequence). The CDR3 spells CASSMYDSGELFF. CDR3 DNA: TGTGCCAGTAGTATGTACGACAGCGGGGAGCTGTTTTTT.

This clone rates as medium-sized. The gene calls are TRBV12-5 and TRBJ1-5; no clear D. Germline CDR1 is LGHNT and CDR2 is FRNRAP. CDR3 length: 15 residues. V dropped 6 bases and J dropped 0 bases, with 12 bases sitting between them. CDR3 sequence reads: CASGKDGNSNQPQHF. CDR3 in DNA: TGTGCTAGTGGAAAGGACGGAAATAGCAATCAGCCCCAGCATTTT.

The V gene is TRBV30, the J gene TRBJ2-1, with 7 bases identical to TRBD2. The CDR3 has 16 residues. V was clipped by 0 bases and J by 10 bases; unmatched bases: 15. Per germline, CDR1 GTSNPN and CDR2 SVGIG (reference sequence). Written as DNA, the CDR3 is TGTGCCTGGAGTGTAGCGCCGCTAGCGGAGGCACGGGAGCAGTTCTTC. Amino acids: CAWSVAPLAEAREQFF. Based on the CDR3 plus reference TRBV30 and TRBJ2-1, the full variable domain is SQTIHQWPATLVQPVGSPLSLECTVEGTSNPNLYWYRQAAGRGLQLLFYSVGIGQISSEVPQNLSASRPQDRQFILSSKKLLLSDSGFYLCAWSVAPLAEAREQFFGPGTRLTVL.

This chain connects TRBV6-5 to TRBJ2-7, with D maybe TRBD2 (6 bases). CDR1 and CDR2 (germline): MNHEY, SVGAGI. The germline V and J ends were trimmed by 0 bases and 3 bases, with 15 bases remaining between them. The CDR3 runs to 16 residues. The DNA of the CDR3 is TGTGCCAGCAGTTACTCGACGGCCGGGAGCATCTACGAGCAGTACTTC. Amino acids: CASSYSTAGSIYEQYF.

This chain connects TRBV6-1 to TRBJ2-1; 7 nucleotides match TRBD2. The germline CDR1 and CDR2 sequences are MNHNS and SASEGT. The CDR3 runs to 15 residues. V lost 1 base, J lost 5 bases, and 5 bases stayed unmatched. In nucleotides, the CDR3 is TGTGCCAGCAGTGAAGGGCTAGCGGACAACAATGAGCAGTTCTTC. It encodes CASSEGLADNNEQFF.

This chain uses TRBV19 with TRBJ2-3; 7 positions agree with TRBD2. Germline V gives CDR1 LNHDA, CDR2 SQIVND (reference sequence). V gave up 10 bases and J gave up 1 base; unmatched junction bases: 14. This CDR3 is built from 16 residues. CDR3 nucleotides: TGTGCCACGATGCCCTTTGGCGGGAGAGGCACAGATACGCAGTATTTT. It yields the protein CATMPFGGRGTDTQYF.